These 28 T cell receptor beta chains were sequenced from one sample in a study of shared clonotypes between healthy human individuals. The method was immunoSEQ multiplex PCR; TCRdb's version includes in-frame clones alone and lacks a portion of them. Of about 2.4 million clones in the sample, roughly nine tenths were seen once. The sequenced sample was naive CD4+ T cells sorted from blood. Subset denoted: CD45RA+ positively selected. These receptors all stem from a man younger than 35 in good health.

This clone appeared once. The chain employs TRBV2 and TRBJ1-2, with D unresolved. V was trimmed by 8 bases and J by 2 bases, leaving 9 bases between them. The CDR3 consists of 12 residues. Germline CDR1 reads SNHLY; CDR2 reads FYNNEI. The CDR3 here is CASEDENYGYTF. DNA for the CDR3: TGTGCCAGCGAGGACGAAAACTATGGCTACACCTTC. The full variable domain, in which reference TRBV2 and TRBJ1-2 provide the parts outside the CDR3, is EPEVTQTPSHQVTQMGQEVILRCVPISNHLYFYWYRQILGQKVEFLVSFYNNEISEKSEIFDDQFSVERPDGSNFTLKIRSTKLEDSAMYFCASEDENYGYTFGSGTRLTVV.

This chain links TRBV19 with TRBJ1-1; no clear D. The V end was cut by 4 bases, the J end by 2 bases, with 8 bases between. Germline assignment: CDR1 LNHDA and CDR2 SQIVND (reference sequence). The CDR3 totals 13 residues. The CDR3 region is CASSTRLNTEAFF. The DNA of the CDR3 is TGTGCCAGTAGTACGAGACTTAACACTGAAGCTTTCTTT.

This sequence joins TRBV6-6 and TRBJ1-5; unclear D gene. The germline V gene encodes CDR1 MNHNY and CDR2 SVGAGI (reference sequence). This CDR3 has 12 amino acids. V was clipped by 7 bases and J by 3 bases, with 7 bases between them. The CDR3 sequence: CASKGINQPQHF. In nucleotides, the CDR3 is TGTGCCAGCAAAGGGATCAATCAGCCCCAGCATTTT.

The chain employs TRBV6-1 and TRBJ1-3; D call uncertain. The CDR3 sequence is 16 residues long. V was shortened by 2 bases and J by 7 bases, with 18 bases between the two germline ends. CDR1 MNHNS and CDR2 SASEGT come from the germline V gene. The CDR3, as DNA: TGTGCCAGCAGTGAACGGCGAGTACCAGTTGCCAACACCATATATTTT. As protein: CASSERRVPVANTIYF.

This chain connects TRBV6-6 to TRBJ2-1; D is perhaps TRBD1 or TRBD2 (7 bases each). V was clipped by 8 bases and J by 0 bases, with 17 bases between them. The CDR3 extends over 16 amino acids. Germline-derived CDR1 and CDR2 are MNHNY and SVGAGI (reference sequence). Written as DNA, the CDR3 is TGTGCCAGCTTAGGGGGCCTAGCGGTCTCCTACAATGAGCAGTTCTTC. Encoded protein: CASLGGLAVSYNEQFF.

CDR3 sequence reads: CASSPGQGVNTEAFF. For the CDR3, the DNA is TGTGCCAGTAGTCCCGGACAGGGTGTGAACACTGAAGCTTTCTTT. V usage is TRBV19 and J usage is TRBJ1-1; 8 nucleotides align to TRBD1. The V gene's germline CDR1 is LNHDA and CDR2 SQIVND (reference sequence). Trimming cost V 5 bases and J 0 bases; bases outside gene matches: 5. The CDR3 length is 15 residues.

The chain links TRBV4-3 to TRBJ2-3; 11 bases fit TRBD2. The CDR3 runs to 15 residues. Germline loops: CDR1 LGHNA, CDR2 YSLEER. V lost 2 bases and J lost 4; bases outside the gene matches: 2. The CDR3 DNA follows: TGCGCCAGCAGCCAAATAGCGGGAGGGCCAGATACGCAGTATTTT. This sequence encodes CASSQIAGGPDTQYF.

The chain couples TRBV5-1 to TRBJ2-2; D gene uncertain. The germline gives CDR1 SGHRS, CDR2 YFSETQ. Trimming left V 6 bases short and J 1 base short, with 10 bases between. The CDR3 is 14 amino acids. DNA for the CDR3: TGCGCCAGCACCATATACCAGAACACCGGGGAGCTGTTTTTT. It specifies CASTIYQNTGELFF.

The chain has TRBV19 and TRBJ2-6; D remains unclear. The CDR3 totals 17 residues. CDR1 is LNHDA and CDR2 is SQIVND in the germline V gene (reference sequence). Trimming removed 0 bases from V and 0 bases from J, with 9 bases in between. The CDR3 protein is CASSIEQLVSGANVLTF. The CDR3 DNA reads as TGTGCCAGTAGTATAGAACAGTTGGTCTCTGGGGCCAACGTCCTGACTTTC.

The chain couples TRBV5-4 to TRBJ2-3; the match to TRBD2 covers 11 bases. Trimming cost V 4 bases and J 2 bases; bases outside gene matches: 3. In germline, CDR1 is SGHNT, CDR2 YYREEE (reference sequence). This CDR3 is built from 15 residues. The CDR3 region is CASSVGLAATDTQYF. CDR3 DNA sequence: TGTGCCAGCAGCGTGGGACTAGCGGCCACAGATACGCAGTATTTT.

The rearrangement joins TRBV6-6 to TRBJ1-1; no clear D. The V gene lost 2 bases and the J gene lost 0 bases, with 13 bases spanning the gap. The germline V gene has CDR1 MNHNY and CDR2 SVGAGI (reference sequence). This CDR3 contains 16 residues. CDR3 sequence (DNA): TGTGCCAGCAGTTACCAGCAGTTGGCGATGAACACTGAAGCTTTCTTT. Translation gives CASSYQQLAMNTEAFF.

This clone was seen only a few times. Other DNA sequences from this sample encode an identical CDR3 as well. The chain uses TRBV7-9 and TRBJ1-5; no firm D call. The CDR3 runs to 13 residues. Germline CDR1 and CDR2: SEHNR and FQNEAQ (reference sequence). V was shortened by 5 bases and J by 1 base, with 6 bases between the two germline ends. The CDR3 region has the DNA TGTGCCAGCAGCCTGGACAGCAATCAGCCCCAGCATTTT. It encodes CASSLDSNQPQHF.

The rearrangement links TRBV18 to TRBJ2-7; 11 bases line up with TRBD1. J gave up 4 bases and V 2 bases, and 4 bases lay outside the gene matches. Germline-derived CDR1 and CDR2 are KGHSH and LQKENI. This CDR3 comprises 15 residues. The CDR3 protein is CASSPGRDRGYEQYF. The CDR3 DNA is TGTGCCAGCTCACCAGGGAGGGACAGGGGGTACGAGCAGTACTTC.

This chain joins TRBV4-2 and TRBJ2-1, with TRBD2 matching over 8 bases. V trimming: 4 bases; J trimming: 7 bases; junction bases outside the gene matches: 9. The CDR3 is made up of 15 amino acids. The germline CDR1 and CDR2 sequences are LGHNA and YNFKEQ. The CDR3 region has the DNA TGTGCCAGCAGCCGACGAGCTGCGGGGGGAAATGAGCAGTTCTTC. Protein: CASSRRAAGGNEQFF.

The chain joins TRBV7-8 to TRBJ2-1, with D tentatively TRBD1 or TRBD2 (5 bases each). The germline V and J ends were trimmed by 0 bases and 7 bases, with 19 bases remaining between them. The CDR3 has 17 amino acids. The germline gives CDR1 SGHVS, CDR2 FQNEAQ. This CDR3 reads CASSLAHLRPGPNEQFF. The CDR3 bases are TGTGCCAGCAGCTTAGCGCATTTGAGACCGGGGCCTAATGAGCAGTTCTTC. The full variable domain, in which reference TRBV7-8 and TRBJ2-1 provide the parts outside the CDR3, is GAGVSQSPRYKVAKRGQDVALRCDPISGHVSLFWYQQALGQGPEFLTYFQNEAQLDKSGLPSDRFFAERPEGSVSTLKIQRTQQEDSAVYLCASSLAHLRPGPNEQFFGPGTRLTVL.

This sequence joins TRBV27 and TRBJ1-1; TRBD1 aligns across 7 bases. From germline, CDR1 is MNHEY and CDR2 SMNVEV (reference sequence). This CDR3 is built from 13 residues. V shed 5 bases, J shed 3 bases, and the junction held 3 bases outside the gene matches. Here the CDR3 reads CASSRQGYTEAFF. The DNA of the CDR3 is TGTGCCAGCAGTCGACAGGGTTACACTGAAGCTTTCTTT.

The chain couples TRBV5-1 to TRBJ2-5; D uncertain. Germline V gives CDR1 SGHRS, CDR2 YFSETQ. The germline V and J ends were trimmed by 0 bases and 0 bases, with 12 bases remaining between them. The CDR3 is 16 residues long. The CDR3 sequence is CASSLGSRIYQETQYF. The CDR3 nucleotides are TGCGCCAGCAGCTTGGGTTCGCGGATTTACCAAGAGACCCAGTACTTC. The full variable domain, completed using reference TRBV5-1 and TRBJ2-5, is KAGVTQTPRYLIKTRGQQVTLSCSPISGHRSVSWYQQTPGQGLQFLFEYFSETQRNKGNFPGRFSGRQFSNSRSEMNVSTLELGDSALYLCASSLGSRIYQETQYFGPGTRLLVL.

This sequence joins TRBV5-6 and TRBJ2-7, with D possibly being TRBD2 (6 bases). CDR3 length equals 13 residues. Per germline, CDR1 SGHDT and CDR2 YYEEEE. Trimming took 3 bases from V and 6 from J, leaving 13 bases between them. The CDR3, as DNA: TGTGCCAGCAGCTCTCGGGACTTTGGCGAGCAGTACTTC. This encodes CASSSRDFGEQYF.

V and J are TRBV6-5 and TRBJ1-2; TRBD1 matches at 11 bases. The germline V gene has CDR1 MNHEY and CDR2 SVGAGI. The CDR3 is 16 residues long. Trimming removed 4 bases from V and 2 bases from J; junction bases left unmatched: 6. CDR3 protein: CASSLDRGLINYGYTF. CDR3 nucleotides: TGTGCCAGCAGTTTGGACAGGGGGCTGATAAACTATGGCTACACCTTC.

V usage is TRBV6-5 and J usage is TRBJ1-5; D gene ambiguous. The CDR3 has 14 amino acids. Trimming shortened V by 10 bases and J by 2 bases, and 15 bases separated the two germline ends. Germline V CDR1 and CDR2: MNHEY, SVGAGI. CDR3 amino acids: CATLPSAGNQPQHF. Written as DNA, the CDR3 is TGTGCCACCCTACCCAGCGCGGGCAATCAGCCCCAGCATTTT.

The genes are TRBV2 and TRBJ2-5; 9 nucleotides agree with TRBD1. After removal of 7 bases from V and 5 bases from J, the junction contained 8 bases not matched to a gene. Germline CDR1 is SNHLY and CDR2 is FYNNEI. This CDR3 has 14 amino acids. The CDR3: CASISDRGFETQYF. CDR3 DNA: TGTGCCAGCATTTCTGACAGGGGGTTTGAGACCCAGTACTTC.

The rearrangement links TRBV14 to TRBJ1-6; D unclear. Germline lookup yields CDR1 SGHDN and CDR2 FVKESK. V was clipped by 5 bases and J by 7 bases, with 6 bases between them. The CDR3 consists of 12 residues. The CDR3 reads CASSWKNSPLHF. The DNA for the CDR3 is TGTGCCAGCAGCTGGAAGAATTCACCCCTCCACTTT.

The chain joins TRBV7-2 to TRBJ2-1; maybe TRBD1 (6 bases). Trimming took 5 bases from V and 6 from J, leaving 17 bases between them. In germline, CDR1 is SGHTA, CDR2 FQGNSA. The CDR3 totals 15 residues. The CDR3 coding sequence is TGTGCCAGCAGCAAAAATACAGGGTTCGGCAATGAGCAGTTCTTC. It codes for CASSKNTGFGNEQFF.

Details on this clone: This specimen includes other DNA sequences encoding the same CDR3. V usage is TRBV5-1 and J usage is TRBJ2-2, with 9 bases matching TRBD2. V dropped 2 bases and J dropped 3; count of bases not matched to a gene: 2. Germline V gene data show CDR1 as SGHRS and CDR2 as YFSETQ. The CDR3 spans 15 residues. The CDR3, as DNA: TGCGCCAGCAGCTTTAGCGGGGGAGACACCGGGGAGCTGTTTTTT. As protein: CASSFSGGDTGELFF.

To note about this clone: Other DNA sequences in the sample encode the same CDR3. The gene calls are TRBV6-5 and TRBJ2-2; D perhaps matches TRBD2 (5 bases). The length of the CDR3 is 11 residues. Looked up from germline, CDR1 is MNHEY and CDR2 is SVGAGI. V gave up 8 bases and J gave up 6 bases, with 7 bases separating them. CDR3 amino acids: CASRGSGELFF. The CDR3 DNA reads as TGTGCCAGCCGAGGGTCCGGGGAGCTGTTTTTT.

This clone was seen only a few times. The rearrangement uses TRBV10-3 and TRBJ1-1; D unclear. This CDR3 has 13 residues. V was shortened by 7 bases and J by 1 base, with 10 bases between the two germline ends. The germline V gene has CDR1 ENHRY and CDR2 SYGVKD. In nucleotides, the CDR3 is TGTGCCATCATGGCAGACCCGAACACTGAAGCTTTCTTT. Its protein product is CAIMADPNTEAFF.

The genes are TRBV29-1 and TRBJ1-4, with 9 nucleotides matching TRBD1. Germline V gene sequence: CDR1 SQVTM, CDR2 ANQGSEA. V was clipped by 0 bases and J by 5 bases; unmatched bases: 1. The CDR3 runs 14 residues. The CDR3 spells CSVEEGTGNEKLFF. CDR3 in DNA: TGCAGCGTTGAAGAGGGGACAGGGAATGAAAAACTGTTTTTT.

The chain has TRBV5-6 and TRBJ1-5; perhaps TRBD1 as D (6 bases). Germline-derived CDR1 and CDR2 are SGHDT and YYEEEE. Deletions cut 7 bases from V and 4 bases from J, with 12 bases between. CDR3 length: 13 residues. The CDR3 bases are TGTGCCAGCTCTGGACAGCCAAATCAGCCCCAGCATTTT. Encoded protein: CASSGQPNQPQHF.